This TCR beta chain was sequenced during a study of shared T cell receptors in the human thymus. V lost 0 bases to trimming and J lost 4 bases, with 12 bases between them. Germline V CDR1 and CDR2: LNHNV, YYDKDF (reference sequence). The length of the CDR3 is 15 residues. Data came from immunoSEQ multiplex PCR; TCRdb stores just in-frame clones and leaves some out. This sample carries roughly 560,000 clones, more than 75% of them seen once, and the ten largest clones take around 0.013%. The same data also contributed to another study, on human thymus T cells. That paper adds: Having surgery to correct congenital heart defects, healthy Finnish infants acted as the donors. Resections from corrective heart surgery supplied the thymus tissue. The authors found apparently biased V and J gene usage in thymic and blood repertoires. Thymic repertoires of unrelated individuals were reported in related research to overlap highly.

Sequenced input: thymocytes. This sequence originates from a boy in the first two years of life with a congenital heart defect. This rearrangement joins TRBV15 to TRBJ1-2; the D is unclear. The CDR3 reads CATSRELAGPYGYTF. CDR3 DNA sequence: TGTGCCACCAGCAGAGAGTTGGCAGGCCCCTATGGCTACACCTTC. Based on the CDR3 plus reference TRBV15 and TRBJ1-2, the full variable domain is DAMVIQNPRYQVTQFGKPVTLSCSQTLNHNVMYWYQQKSSQAPKLLFHYYDKDFNNEADTPDNFQSRRPNTSFCFLDIRSPGLGDTAMYLCATSRELAGPYGYTFGSGTRLTVV.